This T cell receptor beta chain was captured in a study of blood T cell repertoires in COVID-19. The wider study: The United States, Italy and Spain were the sources of the acute and convalescent COVID-19 samples. In each case, the material was cDNA or gDNA derived from T cells, B-cell-depleted T cells, or PBMCs.

Per the original methods: Estimation of nucleated cell counts relied on the amplification of reference gene primers. TCRdb keeps only in-frame clones here, not all; method: immunoSEQ multiplex PCR. D and trimming come from the DNA, and the V and J calls and clone size come from that table. The sample lists about 220,000 clones; 75% to 85% were seen once. A Seattle source enrolled patients during active infection and followed them longitudinally. Germline values: CDR1 SGHAT, CDR2 FQNNGV. Trimming pared 4 bases from V and 4 bases from J, leaving 22 bases between. This CDR3 region has 17 residues. This sequence originates from a woman aged 70-85 years with COVID-19, enrolled during active disease. Input material: peripheral blood. This chain connects TRBV11-2 to TRBJ1-1, with D possibly matching TRBD1 (5 bases). The CDR3 nucleotides are TGTGCCAGCAGCTCTCGGGTGATAGGGGAGGTGGGCACTGAAGCTTTCTTT. Its translation is CASSSRVIGEVGTEAFF. The entire variable domain, with the rest obtained from reference TRBV11-2 and TRBJ1-1, is as follows: EAGVAQSPRYKIIEKRQSVAFWCNPISGHATLYWYQQILGQGPKLLIQFQNNGVVDDSQLPKDRFSAERLKGVDSTLKIQPAKLEDSAVYLCASSSRVIGEVGTEAFFGQGTRLTVV.